The clone carrying this T cell receptor beta chain came up many times. These data come from a study of Graves' ophthalmopathy and Graves' hyperthyroidism. Using RNA transcripts, the TCR beta CDR3 regions were amplified. Investigators did first-round RT-PCR with HTBI primers, then second-round multiplex PCR. TCRdb re-called the multiplex PCR reads through MiXCR, storing one row per CDR3 protein. The repertoire holds some 400,000 distinct CDR3 sequences, with approximately 20% as singletons. Diagnosis used clinical symptoms, serum thyroxine, TRAb, thyroid ultrasound and orbital computed tomography. The PBMCs originated from roughly 10 ml of fresh peripheral blood. The receptor comes from a woman under 30 with Graves' ophthalmopathy. The sequenced sample consisted of peripheral blood.

This CDR3 is CASSYSRDRFYSNQPQHF. Written as DNA, the CDR3 is TGTGCCAGCAGTTACTCGAGGGACAGATTTTATAGCAATCAGCCCCAGCATTTT. The genes are TRBV6-2 or TRBV6-3 and TRBJ1-5; 7 bases fit TRBD1. Trimming removed 0 bases from V and 0 bases from J; junction bases left unmatched: 8. This CDR3 has 18 amino acids. Germline V gene data show CDR1 as MNHEY and CDR2 as SVGEGT.